This is a list of T cell receptor beta chains from one sample in a study of blood T cell repertoires in COVID-19. Profiling relied on immunoSEQ multiplex PCR, and the TCRdb table lists in-frame clones only, not all of them. The top ten hold 6.2% of the sample, which has about 200,000 clones, roughly 89% seen once. Sequencing was done on a sample of peripheral blood. The receptors here all came from a man in his fifties or sixties who had recovered from COVID-19. The CDR3 runs from the conserved cysteine through the conserved F or W. Each record gives: V gene, J gene, CDR3 protein.

TRBV5-4	TRBJ2-7	CASSLGGGNYEQYF
TRBV6-5	TRBJ1-2	CASRPTGGGYGYTF
TRBV3-1/TRBV3-2	TRBJ1-4	CASSLSYRGGNETGFF
TRBV15	TRBJ1-1	CATSRQKQGSTEAFF
TRBV28	TRBJ1-5	CASSSGNRGNHQPQHF
TRBV9	TRBJ2-7	CASSGEIAGAGEQYF
TRBV29-1	TRBJ1-2	CSVHRDSTNYGYTF
TRBV5-1	TRBJ2-1	CASSAFLAGGYNEQFF
TRBV18	TRBJ1-4	CASSPGTGIEKLFF
TRBV29-1	TRBJ1-5	CSVATGDGGSQPQHF
TRBV3-1/TRBV3-2	TRBJ1-3	CASSQMTGSGNTIYF
TRBV7-6	TRBJ2-1	CASSLAERRGSNEQFF
TRBV24-1	TRBJ1-2	CATSDLSDGYTF
TRBV18	TRBJ1-1	CASLGQMNTEAFF
TRBV19	TRBJ2-7	CASSISGRDRSYEQYF
TRBV6-5	TRBJ2-3	CASTRTGLTDTQYF
TRBV19	TRBJ1-5	CASSPEGARNQPQHF
TRBV5-1	TRBJ1-3	CASSLGEISGNTIYF
TRBV6-1	TRBJ2-2	CASSETSGGPTNTGELFF
TRBV5-1	TRBJ1-2	CASSSWGDRGNGYTF
TRBV7-3	TRBJ1-2	CASSKTGTGIYGYTF
TRBV23-1	TRBJ2-4	CARAGRDIQYF
TRBV6-6	TRBJ1-2	CASSRQGYGYTF
TRBV28	TRBJ2-4	CASTPRDRGNIQYF
TRBV2	TRBJ2-7	CASVFLAGVEQYF
TRBV14	TRBJ2-3	CASSRPGRPSTDTQYF
TRBV27	TRBJ1-5	CASSPILTGNNQPQHF
TRBV5-4	TRBJ2-7	CASSSIDSGYEQYF